There are a few counts of the clone carrying this T cell receptor beta chain. TCRdb recomputed calls from the RT-PCR reads with MiXCR, one row per CDR3 protein. This sample has under 200,000 distinct CDR3 sequences, with about 12% found just once. This specimen comes from a study of response to subunit inactivated influenza vaccine. The germline V and J ends were trimmed by 0 bases and 1 base, with 10 bases remaining between them. The CDR3 loop spans 16 amino acids. From germline, CDR1 is SGDLS and CDR2 YYNGEE. These data are also associated with another study on T cells expressing NK-cell markers. From that second work: TCR beta libraries carry UMIs added by 5'RACE template switching. The TCR beta repertoires originated in sorted CD3+CD56+NKG2C+, CD3+CD56+NKG2C- and CD3+CD56-NKG2C+ T cells. In a handful of donors, dominant CD3+CD56+NKG2C+ clones formed about 1.0-7.0% of CD8+ cells.

The source of this sequence is a man over 45 who received an inactivated influenza vaccine. The input for sequencing was CD8+ T cells sorted from PBMCs, taken less than 13 days after vaccination. The chain joins TRBV9 to TRBJ2-2, with no clear D. The DNA for the CDR3 is TGTGCCAGCAGCGTAGGAAGTACCCTGAACACCGGGGAGCTGTTTTTT. Its translation: CASSVGSTLNTGELFF.